These 2 T cell receptor beta chains were sequenced from one sample in a study of blood T cell repertoires in COVID-19. Sequencing used immunoSEQ multiplex PCR; TCRdb keeps in-frame clones, though not all of them. The profile shows 300,000 to 400,000 clones, more than 70% of them singletons. The sequencing input was peripheral blood. Receptor source: a woman between 50 and 59 years old who had recovered from COVID-19.

The rearrangement uses TRBV19 and TRBJ1-3; weak D call: TRBD1 (5 bases). Trimming pared 9 bases from V and 1 base from J, leaving 13 bases between. Germline V CDR1 and CDR2: LNHDA, SQIVND (reference sequence). The CDR3 is made up of 14 amino acids. The CDR3, as DNA: TGTGCCAGCCTCAGCGGGGGTTCTGGAAACACCATATATTTT. It specifies CASLSGGSGNTIYF.

This clone was observed a handful of times. V usage is TRBV19 and J usage is TRBJ1-5; unclear D gene. Germline CDR1 is LNHDA and CDR2 is SQIVND (reference sequence). There are 13 residues in the CDR3. V was trimmed by 3 bases and J by 3 bases, leaving 6 bases between them. DNA for the CDR3: TGTGCCAGTAGTATGGCACCCAATCAGCCCCAGCATTTT. Translation: CASSMAPNQPQHF.